The T cell receptor beta chain under discussion was sequenced for a study of shared clonotypes between healthy human individuals. The data were produced by immunoSEQ multiplex PCR, yet TCRdb's version contains in-frame clones alone and is incomplete. The data show about 2.3 million clones, with roughly 90% seen just once and approximately 0.39% held by the top ten. V gave up 4 bases and J gave up 3 bases, with 13 bases separating them. Per the germline V gene, CDR1 is GTSNPN and CDR2 is SVGIG (reference sequence). This CDR3 has 15 amino acids. Sequenced material: naive CD4+ T cells from PBMCs. The subset is: CD45RA+ positively selected. The TCR was taken from a man aged 18 to 35 in good health. Some clones in this sample may be carry-over from other donors' samples. This rearrangement joins TRBV30 to TRBJ1-6, with unresolved D. CDR3 sequence: CAWTRYENYNSPLHF. The CDR3 region has the DNA TGTGCCTGGACAAGATACGAAAACTATAATTCACCCCTCCACTTT.